The source of this T cell receptor beta chain is a study of T cells in Graves' hyperthyroidism and ophthalmopathy (dated by TCRdb to the late 2010s). Concerning the study at large: Peripheral blood was collected at initial diagnosis, before any treatment. Prospective prediction of ophthalmopathy was tested in an independent validation cohort consisting of roughly 20 hyperthyroidism patients and some 15 patients who later progressed to ophthalmopathy. To identify distinguishing TCR V-J signatures, a discovery cohort of roughly 100 patients was used, comprising roughly 45 with Graves' ophthalmopathy and around 57 with stable Graves' hyperthyroidism. In about 6 Graves' hyperthyroidism patients, the study also compared T-cell repertoires from thyroid tissue with T-cell repertoires from blood. The approximately 90 discovery patients were randomly split 7:3 into training and test sets. According to the paper, TCR Vbeta CDR3 sequencing was carried out on 120 to 150 peripheral blood samples, which came from fewer than 50 ophthalmopathy, around 75 hyperthyroidism and roughly 17 progressor patients. After blood sampling, hyperthyroidism patients were treated with methimazole at a starting dose of 30 mg daily, and ophthalmopathy patients were treated with high-dose intravenous methylprednisolone. General conclusions and limits of the study: During validation, the model predicted progression to ophthalmopathy a median of roughly 7.1 months ahead of onset, with 60% to 71% sensitivity and around 73% specificity. Most expanded thyroid clonotypes (frequency above 0.001) were also found in blood, which suggests that blood repertoires may mirror thyroid immune responses. Sample size was not statistically predetermined, and blinding of investigators to group allocation was not performed. In cross-validation, a model built on a 13 V-J signature told ophthalmopathy apart from stable hyperthyroidism with less than 90% sensitivity and roughly 83% specificity, and in testing the same model reached 80%/75%.

The V end loses 3 bases and the J end loses 4 bases, and a stretch of 10 bases separates them. CDR3 length: 13 amino acids, cysteine to phenylalanine. CDR3 DNA is the only sequence kept; it has 39 bases, read in frame from the first base. CDR1 ENHRY and CDR2 SYGVKD were looked up in the germline V gene. The hyperthyroidism patients were between 18 and 65 years old and newly diagnosed, with a disease duration of less than 2 months. The study excluded patients with uncontrolled infections, other autoimmune diseases, pregnancy or lactation. Clinical symptoms, serum thyroxine and TRAb, thyroid ultrasound, and orbital computed tomography formed the basis for the diagnoses. For progressor patients, blood was drawn at the first diagnosis of hyperthyroidism, before any ophthalmopathy symptoms had appeared. PBMCs were separated from roughly 10 ml of fresh peripheral blood using Ficoll-Paque density gradient centrifugation. Progressor patients were initially diagnosed with Graves' hyperthyroidism and developed ophthalmopathy during follow-up. Trizol reagent was used to extract total RNA, and RNA quality was then checked on an Agilent 2100 Bioanalyzer.

This clonotype was recorded many times. Its antigen remains unidentified. Within one base of it there is no much larger clone, and no base qualities were kept. The TCR beta CDR3 regions were amplified from the RNA transcripts. The TCR CDR3 was subjected to a first round of RT-PCR using the HTBI primer set and the Qiagen OneStep RT-PCR kit. Libraries were constructed in a second round of multiplex PCR, after which size selection and purification were carried out. The libraries were sequenced on an Illumina HiSeq2000 using paired-end 100 bp reads. Under the source paper's analysis protocol: SOAPnuke was used to process the raw data, throwing out any read that contained adapters or uncalled bases, had a mean Phred below 15, or lacked an exact constant-primer or identifier match. High-quality paired reads were merged using COPE v1.2.5, and each unique nucleotide sequence was defined as a clonotype. MiTCR v1.1 was used to align the clonotypes against IMGT TRBV, TRBD and TRBJ reference segments. The analysis was restricted to V-J combinations with a frequency above 0.0001, which together covered 99% to 99.2% of the repertoires. The TCS score was defined as F50 (clonal expansion) divided by E x V (chaos), with BLOSUM62-based TCRdist calculated between CDR3 peptides within each V-J. Welch's t-statistics and random forest reduced around 510 V-J features to 10 to 15, which were used in a naive Bayes classifier (R e1071). Using fastp trimming at Q25 and MiXCR clonotype assembly, TCRdb reanalyzed the public sequencing data and kept in-frame beta chains. One record per CDR3 amino acid sequence lists the most common genes and DNA. The V and J calls were not made by the authors but by TCRdb's processing. Within this sample are 250,000 to 300,000 distinct CDR3 sequences, with less than 15% of them counted one time only. The ten biggest clones cover about 8% of the sample.

Recombination joined TRBV10-3 with TRBJ2-7; TRBD1 could be the D gene, as 6 bases match. This receptor was obtained from a woman aged 25 to 45 with Graves' hyperthyroidism that later progressed to Graves' ophthalmopathy. Sequencing was carried out using blood. The CDR3 loop reads CAISDIQGYEQYF. The DNA sequence is given as TGTGCCATCAGTGATATACAGGGTTACGAGCAGTACTTC.